Listed below are T cell receptor beta chains from one sample, sequenced in a study of cytomegalovirus exposure and HLA in healthy donors. Generated by immunoSEQ multiplex PCR, the TCRdb table keeps only in-frame clones and is missing some. Its clone listing holds just over 150,000 clones. Sequencing input: PBMCs. The receptors shown here come from a woman aged 55-75 years in good health and CMV-seronegative. The CDR3 runs from the conserved cysteine through the conserved F or W. D genes are given only for firm matches.

j_call v_call d_call cdr3_nt cdr3_aa
TRBJ2-7 TRBV10-3 TRBD2 TGTGCCATCAGTGGGTTCGGGGGGGGGCTCTCCTACGAGCAGTACTTC CAISGFGGGLSYEQYF
TRBJ2-5 TRBV5-1 - TGCGCCAGCAGCTTGCGATTGGGAGTAGGAGAGACCCAGTACTTC CASSLRLGVGETQYF
TRBJ2-7 TRBV5-6 TRBD2 TGTGCCAGCAGCTTGGGACTAGCGGGGACCTACGAGCAGTACTTC CASSLGLAGTYEQYF
TRBJ2-7 TRBV10-2 TRBD1 TGCGCCAGCGCTCGACAGGGAGAAATCGGCTACGAGCAGTACTTC CASARQGEIGYEQYF
TRBJ2-3 TRBV7-9 TRBD1 TGTGCCAGCAGCCAGGGGGCGCGGAGCACAGATACGCAGTATTTT CASSQGARSTDTQYF
TRBJ2-1 TRBV7-6 TRBD2 TGTGCCAGCAGCCGGACTAGCGGGACCTCCTACAATGAGCAGTTCTTC CASSRTSGTSYNEQFF
TRBJ1-1 TRBV5-6 - TGTGCCAGCAGCTTGGTCCCAGGGAACACTGAAGCTTTCTTT CASSLVPGNTEAFF
TRBJ1-2 TRBV6-5 TRBD1 TGTGCCAGCAGCCCGGGACAGGGGTTCTATGGCTACACCTTC CASSPGQGFYGYTF
TRBJ2-7 TRBV11-2 TRBD1 TGTGCCAGCAGCTGGACAGGGAGCTCCTACGAGCAGTACTTC CASSWTGSSYEQYF
TRBJ1-1 TRBV19 - TGTGCCAGTAGTCCGCGTGAGCCAGGGACTGAAGCTTTCTTT CASSPREPGTEAFF
TRBJ2-3 TRBV5-4 TRBD2 TGTGCCAGCAGCTTCCGGACTAGCGGGAGGGTCCGGGCAGATACGCAGTATTTT CASSFRTSGRVRADTQYF
TRBJ1-1 TRBV18 - TGTGCCAGCTCACCAGGGCGGAACACTGAAGCTTTCTTT CASSPGRNTEAFF
TRBJ2-5 TRBV27 TRBD2 TGTGCCAGCAGACCCTGGACTAGCGGGTCCCAAGAGACCCAGTACTTC CASRPWTSGSQETQYF
TRBJ2-3 TRBV5-1 TRBD2 TGCGCCAGCAGCATCGGACGGCTAGCGGGTACGCAGTATTTT CASSIGRLAGTQYF
TRBJ2-1 TRBV5-4 TRBD2 TGTGCCAGCAGCTCACAGCGGGGGGACAATGAGCAGTTCTTC CASSSQRGDNEQFF
TRBJ2-3 TRBV5-1 TRBD1 TGCGCCAGCAGCAGCGGACAGGGACGCACAGATACGCAGTATTTT CASSSGQGRTDTQYF
TRBJ2-3 TRBV9 - TGTGCCAGCAGCGTAGCCGGAGATACGCAGTATTTT CASSVAGDTQYF
TRBJ2-2 TRBV2 - TGTGCCAGCAGTGCGGCCAGGGCAGGGGAGCTGTTTTTT CASSAARAGELFF
TRBJ1-2 TRBV11-2 - TGTGCCAGCAGCTCTCCTTACTCTGATGGCTACACCTTC CASSSPYSDGYTF
TRBJ2-7 TRBV6-1 - TGTGCCAGCAGTGAGGCAGGACTCTACGAGCAGTACTTC CASSEAGLYEQYF
TRBJ1-1 TRBV19 - TGTGCCAGTAGTATACAGGGTGGAACTGAAGCTTTCTTT CASSIQGGTEAFF
TRBJ1-2 TRBV2 - TGTGCCAGCACAGTCGAAAGAAACTATGGCTACACCTTC CASTVERNYGYTF
TRBJ1-4 TRBV13 - TGTGCCAGCAGCCCGAGAAGCGGCAAACTGTTTTTT CASSPRSGKLFF
TRBJ2-7 TRBV30 - TGTGCCTGGAGTGCTGGACAGAACTACGAGCAGTACTTC CAWSAGQNYEQYF
TRBJ2-7 TRBV6-1 - TGTGCCAGCGGCACATACGAGCAGTACTTC CASGTYEQYF
TRBJ2-3 TRBV7-8 - TGTGCCAGCAGCCGTAACGCGGGCGCAGATACGCAGTATTTT CASSRNAGADTQYF
TRBJ1-5 TRBV10-3 - TGTGCCATCAGGGGGCGAGATGGGCCCCAGCATTTT CAIRGRDGPQHF
TRBJ1-6 TRBV27 - TGTGCCAGCAGTCCGAGTGGCACAGCTGGTTCACCCCTCCACTTT CASSPSGTAGSPLHF
TRBJ1-6 TRBV2 TRBD1 TGTGCCAGCGGGATAGGGGGCTCACCCCTCCACTTT CASGIGGSPLHF
TRBJ2-1 TRBV5-4 TRBD2 TGTGCCAGCAGCTTGGCCTTGATTAGCGGGGATTACAATGAGCAGTTCTTC CASSLALISGDYNEQFF
TRBJ1-1 TRBV5-6 - TGTGCCAGCAGCTTGTCAGGGATTGAAGCTTTCTTT CASSLSGIEAFF
TRBJ1-1 TRBV2 - TGTGCCAGCAGCAGACTTATCAACACTGAAGCTTTCTTT CASSRLINTEAFF
TRBJ2-7 TRBV7-8 - TGTGCCAGCAGCTCGAGGATGACCGCAGATTTCTACGAGCAGTACTTC CASSSRMTADFYEQYF
TRBJ2-1 TRBV2 TRBD2 TGTGCCAGCAGCCCCAGGGCTAGCGGGCGGAGCTCCTACAATGAGCAGTTCTTC CASSPRASGRSSYNEQFF
TRBJ2-3 TRBV5-1 TRBD2 TGCGCCAGCAGCCCGCGGGGGGTTAGCACAGATACGCAGTATTTT CASSPRGVSTDTQYF
TRBJ2-1 TRBV10-3 TRBD2 TGTGCCATCAGTGAGTTTAGGACTAGCGGCATCTACAATGAGCAGTTCTTC CAISEFRTSGIYNEQFF
TRBJ2-5 TRBV9 - TGTGCCAGCAGCCCAGGGGTAGGCGTTGACCAAGAGACCCAGTACTTC CASSPGVGVDQETQYF
TRBJ2-7 TRBV6-5 - TGTGCCAGCAGGGGGACACTACGGCTCGAGCAGTACTTC CASRGTLRLEQYF
TRBJ2-1 TRBV10-2 TRBD2 TGCGCCAGCATGGTTCTAGCGGGAGGGCCCTACAATGAGCAGTTCTTC CASMVLAGGPYNEQFF
TRBJ2-7 TRBV12-5 - TGTGCTAGTGGTTTAAGCACGGCCTACGAGCAGTACTTC CASGLSTAYEQYF
TRBJ1-2 TRBV4-3 - TGCGCCAGCAGCCAGGAGACAGTGCACTATGGCTACACCTTC CASSQETVHYGYTF
TRBJ2-5 TRBV5-4 TRBD2 TGTGCCAGCAGCTTGGCGACTAGCGGTTCCCAAGAGACCCAGTACTTC CASSLATSGSQETQYF
TRBJ2-7 TRBV7-2 - TGTGCCAGCAGCTTAGCAGGGGGCTCCTACGAGCAGTACTTC CASSLAGGSYEQYF
TRBJ2-5 TRBV7-8 - TGTGCCAGCAGCTTAGCGCCCCCAGTCCGTGGGACCCAGTACTTC CASSLAPPVRGTQYF
TRBJ1-2 TRBV6-5 - TGTGCCAGCAGTTACCGACAGACCTATGGCTACACCTTC CASSYRQTYGYTF
TRBJ2-5 TRBV29-1 - TGCAGCGTTCCTCCTCAGTCCTGGGAGACCCAGTACTTC CSVPPQSWETQYF
TRBJ2-1 TRBV11-2 TRBD2 TGTGCCAGCAGCTTAGGAGGCATTCCGGGACTAGCGCGGAATGAGCAGTTCTTC CASSLGGIPGLARNEQFF
TRBJ2-3 TRBV7-3 TRBD2 TGTGCCAGCAGCCTAGCGGGTAGCACAGATACGCAGTATTTT CASSLAGSTDTQYF
TRBJ2-7 TRBV7-2 - TGTGCCAGCCGAGAGGGGGGGCGGTCCTACGAGCAGTACTTC CASREGGRSYEQYF
TRBJ1-5 TRBV18 - TGTGCCAGCTCTTCTAGAAATCAGCCCCAGCATTTT CASSSRNQPQHF
TRBJ2-3 TRBV4-2 - TGTGCCAGCAGCCAGGCGACAACAGGGAAATCGAGCACAGATACGCAGTATTTT CASSQATTGKSSTDTQYF